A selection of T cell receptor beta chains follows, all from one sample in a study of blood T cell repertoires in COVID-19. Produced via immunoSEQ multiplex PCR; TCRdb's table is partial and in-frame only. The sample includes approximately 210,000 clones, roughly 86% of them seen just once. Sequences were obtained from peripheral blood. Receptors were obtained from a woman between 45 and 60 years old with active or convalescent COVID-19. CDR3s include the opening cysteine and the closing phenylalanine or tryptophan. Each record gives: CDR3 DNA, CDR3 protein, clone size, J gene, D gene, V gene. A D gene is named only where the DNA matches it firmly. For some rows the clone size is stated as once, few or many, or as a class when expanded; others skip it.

TGCGCCAGCAGCAACGGGAGATTGGGCACAGATACGCAGTATTTT,CASSNGRLGTDTQYF,-,TRBJ2-3,-,TRBV5-1
TGTGCCACCAGTGATTGGGACACTAACACCGGGGAGCTGTTTTTT,CATSDWDTNTGELFF,-,TRBJ2-2,-,TRBV24-1
TGTGCCAGCAGCTCGAAGGTGACAGCCAATTCACCCCTCCACTTT,CASSSKVTANSPLHF,-,TRBJ1-6,-,TRBV5-4
TGTGCCAGCAGATATACAGGGGGCCACGAGCAGTACTTC,CASRYTGGHEQYF,-,TRBJ2-7,TRBD1,TRBV27
TGTGCCAGCAGCCACCGGGCGGGGGTCGGTGAAAAACTGTTTTTT,CASSHRAGVGEKLFF,-,TRBJ1-4,-,TRBV6-5
TGTGCCAGCAGTACCCCGGGACAGCCCAATGAGCAGTTCTTC,CASSTPGQPNEQFF,-,TRBJ2-1,TRBD1,TRBV27
TGTGCCAGCAGCCACCGGCAGGCTCTTAGCTCTGGAAACACCATATATTTT,CASSHRQALSSGNTIYF,-,TRBJ1-3,-,TRBV11-2
TGCGCCAGCAGCTTGGCCGGACAGGGAAACACTGAAGCTTTCTTT,CASSLAGQGNTEAFF,-,TRBJ1-1,TRBD1,TRBV5-1
TGTGCCAGCAGTGTTTATTTCCGGGACATGGCCGGAAACACCATATATTTT,CASSVYFRDMAGNTIYF,-,TRBJ1-3,-,TRBV28
TGTGCCAGTAGTATAGATAAGAGGGGGACAGGGACCTATGGCTACACCTTC,CASSIDKRGTGTYGYTF,-,TRBJ1-2,TRBD1,TRBV19
TGCGCCAGCAGCTTGGGGGGGACAGTGGCCGAGCAGTACTTC,CASSLGGTVAEQYF,-,TRBJ2-7,TRBD1,TRBV5-1
TGTGCCAGCCGGGAGACTGGTAATTCACCCCTCCACTTT,CASRETGNSPLHF,-,TRBJ1-6,-,TRBV18
TGTGCCAGCTCATCCGACAGGGTCGGCAATGAAAAACTGTTTTTT,CASSSDRVGNEKLFF,-,TRBJ1-4,TRBD1,TRBV18
TGTGCCAGCAGTGAAATGGGGGGGAACTACAATGAGCAGTTCTTC,CASSEMGGNYNEQFF,-,TRBJ2-1,TRBD2,TRBV6-1
TGTGCCAGCAGTTTCTTCCTGGAAGGGGCCCTCCACTTT,CASSFFLEGALHF,-,TRBJ1-6,-,TRBV28
TGTGCCAGCAGCCAAAGTGGGAGCTATGGCTACACCTTC,CASSQSGSYGYTF,-,TRBJ1-2,-,TRBV3-1/TRBV3-2
TGTGCCAGCGGCCATGGGGCCAGACAGAACACTGAAGCTTTCTTT,CASGHGARQNTEAFF,-,TRBJ1-1,-,TRBV28
TGTGCCAGCAGACTAGCGGGAGGTGGATCCTACGAGCAGTACTTC,CASRLAGGGSYEQYF,once,TRBJ2-7,TRBD2,TRBV28
TGTGCCATCAGTGGACAGGCACTCTCTGGAAACACCATATATTTT,CAISGQALSGNTIYF,-,TRBJ1-3,-,TRBV10-3
TGCAGCGCTCGGGATGGAAACACCATATATTTT,CSARDGNTIYF,-,TRBJ1-3,-,TRBV29-1
TGTGCCAGCAGCCCCGCGGGGGAGCAGTTCTTC,CASSPAGEQFF,few,TRBJ2-1,-,TRBV7-9
TGCGCGGATTCTCTTAACTATGGCTACACCTTC,CADSLNYGYTF,few,TRBJ1-2,-,TRBV2
TGTGCCAGTTCCCGACAGGGAATCCCCTACGAGCAGTACTTC,CASSRQGIPYEQYF,-,TRBJ2-7,TRBD1,TRBV19
TGTGCCAGCAGTGAATACTGGGGGGAAACTTATGGCTACACCTTC,CASSEYWGETYGYTF,-,TRBJ1-2,-,TRBV25-1
TGTGCCAGCAGGAGGGGCGGGAGCATGGATGAGCAGTTCTTC,CASRRGGSMDEQFF,-,TRBJ2-1,TRBD2,TRBV2
TGCGCCAGCAGCTTGGGACCGGGACAGGGGATAGGTCAGCCCCAGCATTTT,CASSLGPGQGIGQPQHF,-,TRBJ1-5,TRBD1,TRBV5-1
TGTGCGGTCGGGACATCCAACACTGAAGCTTTCTTT,CAVGTSNTEAFF,-,TRBJ1-1,-,TRBV28
TGTGCCAGCAGCTGGGGGGACGGGAGCTATGGCTACACCTTC,CASSWGDGSYGYTF,-,TRBJ1-2,-,TRBV7-8
TGTGCCAGCAGTTACAGGAACAGAAATGAAAAACTGTTTTTT,CASSYRNRNEKLFF,once,TRBJ1-4,-,TRBV6-5
TGTGCCAGCGCACGGTTGGGGGGAGATACGCAGTATTTT,CASARLGGDTQYF,-,TRBJ2-3,-,TRBV5-6
TGTGCCATCAGTGAGGAAGGGGGGGTCAATCAGCCCCAGCATTTT,CAISEEGGVNQPQHF,-,TRBJ1-5,-,TRBV10-3
TGTGCCAGCAGTCCCCAGGGGATATTACATGAGCAGTTCTTC,CASSPQGILHEQFF,-,TRBJ2-1,-,TRBV7-9
TGTGCCAGCAGTCGGCCGGGACAGGGCCGTGGTTCACCCCTCCACTTT,CASSRPGQGRGSPLHF,-,TRBJ1-6,TRBD1,TRBV28
TGTGCCAGCAGTTTTAGTGATAGCAATCAGCCCCAGCATTTT,CASSFSDSNQPQHF,few,TRBJ1-5,-,TRBV27
TGTGCCAGCAGCCATCAGGACAGGGATCGTCACACCTTC,CASSHQDRDRHTF,-,TRBJ1-2,TRBD1,TRBV12-3/TRBV12-4
TGTGCCTGGAGTGTCCCAGGAATGAACACTGAAGCTTTCTTT,CAWSVPGMNTEAFF,-,TRBJ1-1,-,TRBV30
TGTGCCAGCAGCTCGACAGGTTTTTGGGACACCTTC,CASSSTGFWDTF,-,TRBJ1-2,-,TRBV7-8